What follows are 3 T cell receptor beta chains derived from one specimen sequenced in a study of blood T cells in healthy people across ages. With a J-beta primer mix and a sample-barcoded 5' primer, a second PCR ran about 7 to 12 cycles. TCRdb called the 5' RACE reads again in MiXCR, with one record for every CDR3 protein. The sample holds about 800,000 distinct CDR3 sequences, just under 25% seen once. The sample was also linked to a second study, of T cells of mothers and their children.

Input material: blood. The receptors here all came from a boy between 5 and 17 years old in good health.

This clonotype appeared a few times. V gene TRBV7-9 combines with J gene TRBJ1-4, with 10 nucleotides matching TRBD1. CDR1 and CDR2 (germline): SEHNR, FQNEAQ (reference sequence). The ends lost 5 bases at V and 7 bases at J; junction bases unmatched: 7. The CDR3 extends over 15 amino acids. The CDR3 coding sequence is TGTGCCAGCAGCGAACGGGACAGGGGTTCTGAAAAACTGTTTTTT. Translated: CASSERDRGSEKLFF.

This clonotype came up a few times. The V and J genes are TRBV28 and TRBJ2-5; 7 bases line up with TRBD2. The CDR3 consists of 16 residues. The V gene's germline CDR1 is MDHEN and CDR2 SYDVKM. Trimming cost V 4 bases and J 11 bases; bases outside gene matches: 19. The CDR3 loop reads CASSSPDVTPTREQYF. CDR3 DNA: TGTGCCAGCAGTTCCCCTGACGTCACCCCAACGCGGGAGCAGTACTTC.

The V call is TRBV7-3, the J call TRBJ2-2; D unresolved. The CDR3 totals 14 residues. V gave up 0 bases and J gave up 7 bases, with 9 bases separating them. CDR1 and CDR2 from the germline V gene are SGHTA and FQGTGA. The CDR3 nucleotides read TGTGCCAGCAGCTTAACACCGGGCATCGGGGAGCTGTTTTTT. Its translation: CASSLTPGIGELFF. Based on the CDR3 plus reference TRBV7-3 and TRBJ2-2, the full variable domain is GAGVSQTPSNKVTEKGKYVELRCDPISGHTALYWYRQSLGQGPEFLIYFQGTGAADDSGLPNDRFFAVRPEGSVSTLKIQRTERGDSAVYLCASSLTPGIGELFFGEGSRLTVL.